The 16 T cell receptor beta chains below all came from one sample that was sequenced in a study of response to subunit inactivated influenza vaccine. TCRdb fed the RT-PCR reads into MiXCR, producing one record per CDR3 protein. Of some 520,000 distinct CDR3 sequences in the sample, more than 15% were seen once. Sequenced material: CD4+ T cells sorted from PBMCs, taken less than 30 months after vaccination. Receptors originate from a man between 50 and 69 years old who received an inactivated influenza vaccine.

The chain couples TRBV20-1 to TRBJ2-4; no definite D call. V was trimmed by 3 bases and J by 0 bases, leaving 9 bases between them. CDR1 is DFQATT and CDR2 is SNEGSKA in the germline V gene (reference sequence). The CDR3 covers 14 residues. CDR3 DNA: TGCAGTGCTAGTGCCCGCCGAGCCAAAAACATTCAGTACTTC. It specifies CSASARRAKNIQYF.

The V gene is TRBV12-3 or TRBV12-4, the J gene TRBJ2-6, with D perhaps TRBD1 (5 bases). Trimming removed 6 bases from V and 2 bases from J, with 11 bases in between. CDR3 length: 15 residues. The CDR3: CASSLRGTGANVLTF. CDR3 DNA: TGTGCCAGCAGCCTAAGGGGAACTGGGGCCAACGTCCTGACTTTC.

This clonotype has a handful of counts. The chain joins TRBV6-2 or TRBV6-3 to TRBJ2-1, with 11 bases identical to TRBD2. This CDR3 is built from 15 residues. Germline V gives CDR1 MNHEY, CDR2 SVGEGT. V dropped 4 bases and J dropped 8; count of bases not matched to a gene: 7. CDR3 sequence: CASSSTSGASYEQFF. The CDR3 DNA reads as TGTGCCAGCAGTTCGACTAGCGGGGCGTCTTATGAGCAGTTCTTC.

The table lists this clonotype with many counts. The CDR3 here is CASSFLAGGAGETQYF. DNA for the CDR3: TGTGCCAGCAGTTTTTTGGCCGGGGGGGCCGGAGAGACCCAGTACTTC. This sequence joins TRBV12-3 or TRBV12-4 and TRBJ2-5, with 8 nucleotides matching TRBD2. The CDR3 extends over 16 amino acids. Trimming took 3 bases from V and 4 from J; bases not matched to a gene: 10.

This sequence joins TRBV6-1 and TRBJ2-5; D gene ambiguous. Between the trimmed V and J ends, which lost 6 bases and 4 bases, there was a span of 12 bases. This CDR3 region has 13 residues. CDR1 MNHNS and CDR2 SASEGT come from the germline V gene. The CDR3 here is CASSPSVRETQYF. The CDR3 bases are TGTGCCAGCAGCCCCTCGGTTAGAGAGACCCAGTACTTC.

The chain recombines TRBV4-3 with TRBJ2-3; D gene unclear. Germline loops: CDR1 LGHNA, CDR2 YSLEER. Trimming took 1 base from V and 2 from J, leaving 10 bases between them. This CDR3 is 15 amino acids long. In DNA, the CDR3 is TGCGCCAGCAGCCAAGGGTCCTTTCACACAGATACGCAGTATTTT. As protein: CASSQGSFHTDTQYF.

V gene TRBV9 combines with J gene TRBJ2-1; 8 nucleotides line up with TRBD2. V dropped 0 bases and J dropped 3; count of bases not matched to a gene: 5. The CDR3 covers 16 residues. Germline CDR1 SGDLS, CDR2 YYNGEE. The CDR3 sequence is CASSVGGGQRYNEQFF. CDR3 in DNA: TGTGCCAGCAGCGTAGGCGGGGGGCAGCGCTACAATGAGCAGTTCTTC. The variable domain in full, completed from reference TRBV9 and TRBJ2-1, reads DSGVTQTPKHLITATGQRVTLRCSPRSGDLSVYWYQQSLDQGLQFLIQYYNGEERAKGNILERFSAQQFPDLHSELNLSSLELGDSALYFCASSVGGGQRYNEQFFGPGTRLTVL.

This clonotype was detected a few times. V gene TRBV15 combines with J gene TRBJ2-3; D uncertain. V lost 0 bases and J lost 0, with 10 bases in between. The CDR3 extends over 16 amino acids. Germline CDR1 reads LNHNV; CDR2 reads YYDKDF (reference sequence). CDR3 DNA sequence: TGTGCCACCAGCAGAGATTCCGCCTTGAGCACAGATACGCAGTATTTT. It yields the protein CATSRDSALSTDTQYF.

The rearrangement links TRBV7-9 to TRBJ1-3, with D perhaps TRBD1 (5 bases). Trimming took 4 bases from V and 11 from J, leaving 18 bases between them. The germline gives CDR1 SEHNR, CDR2 FQNEAQ (reference sequence). CDR3 length: 14 residues. The CDR3 DNA follows: TGTGCCAGCAGCTCTGGGACTCCCGGACGTCCCATATATTTT. Protein product: CASSSGTPGRPIYF.

J is TRBJ2-5 and V is TRBV10-3, with a tentative D call TRBD2 (5 bases). This CDR3 is built from 15 residues. From germline, CDR1 is ENHRY and CDR2 SYGVKD. V shed 6 bases and J shed 3 bases, with 17 bases lying between them. The CDR3 region has the DNA TGTGCCATCAGAAAAACCGACTATATCAAAGAGACCCAGTACTTC. As protein: CAIRKTDYIKETQYF.

This clonotype was counted only a few times. This sequence joins TRBV5-1 and TRBJ2-5; 7 positions match TRBD1. V lost 0 bases and J lost 4; bases outside the gene matches: 3. Germline-derived CDR1 and CDR2 are SGHRS and YFSETQ. CDR3 size: 14 residues. DNA for the CDR3: TGCGCCAGCAGCTTGGGGGGACAGTCAGAGACCCAGTACTTC. This gives the protein CASSLGGQSETQYF.

The gene calls are TRBV10-3 and TRBJ1-2; tentative D call: TRBD1 (5 bases). This CDR3 has 13 amino acids. The V and J ends lost 7 bases and 2 bases respectively, with 11 bases between them. Germline V gene sequence: CDR1 ENHRY, CDR2 SYGVKD. CDR3 region: CAITDDRNYGYTF. Here the CDR3 DNA reads TGTGCCATCACCGACGACAGAAACTATGGCTACACCTTC.

The chain has TRBV7-9 and TRBJ1-3, with a possible D match to TRBD1 (5 bases). Germline V gene sequence: CDR1 SEHNR, CDR2 FQNEAQ (reference sequence). V lost 1 base and J lost 0, with 10 bases in between. This CDR3 comprises 16 residues. The CDR3 DNA sequence: TGTGCCAGCAGCTTAGGAGGGGTCGACTCTGGAAACACCATATATTTT. It translates to CASSLGGVDSGNTIYF.

There are many counts of this clonotype. This chain joins TRBV5-1 and TRBJ2-1; D not resolved. Germline CDR1 is SGHRS and CDR2 is YFSETQ. The CDR3 length is 16 residues. Trimming pared 0 bases from V and 5 bases from J, leaving 15 bases between. The CDR3 reads CASSLAGSDIDNEQFF. As DNA, the CDR3 is TGCGCCAGCAGCTTGGCCGGGTCTGACATCGACAATGAGCAGTTCTTC.

This clonotype was observed a few times. The chain employs TRBV14 and TRBJ2-2; perhaps TRBD1 as D (6 bases). The CDR3 is made up of 16 amino acids. Germline assignment: CDR1 SGHDN and CDR2 FVKESK. Trimming cost V 4 bases and J 2 bases, with 14 bases left between them. In DNA, the CDR3 is TGTGCCAGCAGCCCCTTCGTGGGGACAAACACCGGGGAGCTGTTTTTT. Protein product: CASSPFVGTNTGELFF. The variable domain in full, with the rest retrieved from reference TRBV14 and TRBJ2-2, is EAGVTQFPSHSVIEKGQTVTLRCDPISGHDNLYWYRRVMGKEIKFLLHFVKESKQDESGMPNNRFLAERTGGTYSTLKVQPAELEDSGVYFCASSPFVGTNTGELFFGEGSRLTVL.

The V call is TRBV5-4, the J call TRBJ2-4, with 8 bases that match TRBD2. CDR1 and CDR2 (germline): SGHNT, YYREEE (reference sequence). The J segment lost 6 bases and the V segment lost 2 bases, leaving 4 bases of the junction unmatched. The CDR3 has 14 residues. The CDR3: CASSLAGDLNIQYF. CDR3 sequence (DNA): TGTGCCAGCAGCTTAGCGGGAGATTTAAACATTCAGTACTTC.